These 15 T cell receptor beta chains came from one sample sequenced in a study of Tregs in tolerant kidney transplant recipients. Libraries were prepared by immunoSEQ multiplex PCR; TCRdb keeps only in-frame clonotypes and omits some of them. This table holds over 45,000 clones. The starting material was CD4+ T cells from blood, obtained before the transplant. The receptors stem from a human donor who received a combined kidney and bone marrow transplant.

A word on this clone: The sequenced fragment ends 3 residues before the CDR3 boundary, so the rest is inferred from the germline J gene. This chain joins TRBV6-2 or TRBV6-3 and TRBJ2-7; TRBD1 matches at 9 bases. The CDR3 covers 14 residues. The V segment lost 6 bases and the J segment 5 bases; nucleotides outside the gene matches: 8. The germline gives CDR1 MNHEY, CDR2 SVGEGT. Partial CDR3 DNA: TGTGCCAGCAGACCTCCCGGGGACAGGGACGAG. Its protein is CASRPPGDRDE. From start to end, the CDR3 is CASRPPGDRDEQYF.

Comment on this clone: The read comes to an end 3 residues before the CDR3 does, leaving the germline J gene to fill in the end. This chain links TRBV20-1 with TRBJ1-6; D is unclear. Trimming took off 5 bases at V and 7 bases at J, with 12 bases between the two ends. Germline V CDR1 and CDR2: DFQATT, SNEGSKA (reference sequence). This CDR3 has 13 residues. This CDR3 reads CSARVSLNSPLHF. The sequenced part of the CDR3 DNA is TGCAGTGCTCGGGTTTCTCTAAATTCACCC.

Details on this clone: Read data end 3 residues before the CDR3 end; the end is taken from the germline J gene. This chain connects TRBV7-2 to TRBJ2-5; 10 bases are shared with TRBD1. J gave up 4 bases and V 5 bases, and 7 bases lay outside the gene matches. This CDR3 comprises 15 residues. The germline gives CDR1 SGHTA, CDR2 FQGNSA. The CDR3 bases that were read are TGTGCCAGCAGCCCGGGACAGGGGCTCGGAGAGACC. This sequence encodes CASSPGQGLGET. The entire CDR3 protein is CASSPGQGLGETQYF.

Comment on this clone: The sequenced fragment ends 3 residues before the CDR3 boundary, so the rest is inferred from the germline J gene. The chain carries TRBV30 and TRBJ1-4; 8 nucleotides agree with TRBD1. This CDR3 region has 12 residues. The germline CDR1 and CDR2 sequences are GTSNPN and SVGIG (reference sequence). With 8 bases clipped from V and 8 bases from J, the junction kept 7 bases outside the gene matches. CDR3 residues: CAATGVGEKLFF. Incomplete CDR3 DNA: TGTGCCGCGACAGGGGTAGGAGAAAAA.

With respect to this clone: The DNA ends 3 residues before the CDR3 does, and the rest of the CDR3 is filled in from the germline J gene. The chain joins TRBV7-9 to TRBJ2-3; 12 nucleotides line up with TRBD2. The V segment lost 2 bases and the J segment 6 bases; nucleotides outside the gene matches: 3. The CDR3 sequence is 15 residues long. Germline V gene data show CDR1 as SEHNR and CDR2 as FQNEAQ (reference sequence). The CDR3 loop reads CASSLSSGRADTQYF. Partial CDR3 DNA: TGTGCCAGCAGCTTATCTAGCGGGAGGGCCGATACG.

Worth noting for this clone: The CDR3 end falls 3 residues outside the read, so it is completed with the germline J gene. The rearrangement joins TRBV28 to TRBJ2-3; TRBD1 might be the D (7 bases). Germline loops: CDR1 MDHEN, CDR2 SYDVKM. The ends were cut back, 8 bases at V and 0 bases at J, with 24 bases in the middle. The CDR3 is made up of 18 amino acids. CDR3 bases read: TGTGCCAGCCCCCCAGCGGAGGGGGCGGCCTCTAGCACAGATACG. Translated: CASPPAEGAASSTDT. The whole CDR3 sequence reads CASPPAEGAASSTDTQYF.

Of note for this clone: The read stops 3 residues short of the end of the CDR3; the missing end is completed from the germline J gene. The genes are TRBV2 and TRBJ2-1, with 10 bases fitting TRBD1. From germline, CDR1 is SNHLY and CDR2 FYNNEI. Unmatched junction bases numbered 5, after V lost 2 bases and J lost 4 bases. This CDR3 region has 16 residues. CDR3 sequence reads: CASSEHRDRGYNEQFF. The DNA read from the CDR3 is TGTGCCAGCAGTGAACATCGGGACAGGGGATACAATGAG.

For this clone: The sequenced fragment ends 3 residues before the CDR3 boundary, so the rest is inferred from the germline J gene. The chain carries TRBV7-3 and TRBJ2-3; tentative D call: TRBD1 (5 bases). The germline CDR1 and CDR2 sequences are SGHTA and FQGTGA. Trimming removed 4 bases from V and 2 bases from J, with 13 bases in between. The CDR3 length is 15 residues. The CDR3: CASSWGGAFTDTQYF. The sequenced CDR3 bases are TGTGCCAGCAGCTGGGGTGGGGCTTTCACAGATACG.

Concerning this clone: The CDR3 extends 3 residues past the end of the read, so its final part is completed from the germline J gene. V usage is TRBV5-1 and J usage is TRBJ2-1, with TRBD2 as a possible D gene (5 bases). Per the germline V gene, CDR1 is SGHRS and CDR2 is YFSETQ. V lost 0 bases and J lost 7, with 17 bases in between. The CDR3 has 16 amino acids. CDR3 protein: CASSLGPSQAVNEQFF. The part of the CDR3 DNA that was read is TGCGCCAGCAGCTTGGGTCCTAGCCAGGCAGTAAATGAG. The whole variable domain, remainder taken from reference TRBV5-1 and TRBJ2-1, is KAGVTQTPRYLIKTRGQQVTLSCSPISGHRSVSWYQQTPGQGLQFLFEYFSETQRNKGNFPGRFSGRQFSNSRSEMNVSTLELGDSALYLCASSLGPSQAVNEQFFGPGTRLTVL.

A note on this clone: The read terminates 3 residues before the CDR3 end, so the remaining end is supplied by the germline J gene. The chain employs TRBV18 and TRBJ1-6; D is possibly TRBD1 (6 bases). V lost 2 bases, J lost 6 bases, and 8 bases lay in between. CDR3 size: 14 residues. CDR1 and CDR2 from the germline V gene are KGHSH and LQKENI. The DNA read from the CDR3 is TGTGCCAGCTCACCAGCAGGGGCTAATTCACCC. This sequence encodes CASSPAGANSP. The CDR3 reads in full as CASSPAGANSPLHF.

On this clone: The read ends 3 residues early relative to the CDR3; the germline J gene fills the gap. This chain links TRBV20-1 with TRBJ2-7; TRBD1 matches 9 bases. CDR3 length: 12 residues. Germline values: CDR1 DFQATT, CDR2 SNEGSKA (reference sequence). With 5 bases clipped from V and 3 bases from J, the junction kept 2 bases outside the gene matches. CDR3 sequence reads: CSAPDRGYEQYF. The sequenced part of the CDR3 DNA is TGCAGTGCTCCGGACAGGGGCTACGAG.

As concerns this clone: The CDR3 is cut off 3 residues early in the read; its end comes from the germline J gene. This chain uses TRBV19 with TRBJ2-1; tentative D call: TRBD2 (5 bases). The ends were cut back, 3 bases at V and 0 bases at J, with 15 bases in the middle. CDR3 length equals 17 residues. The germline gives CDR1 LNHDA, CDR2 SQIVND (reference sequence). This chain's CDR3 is CASSITSSRSSYNEQFF. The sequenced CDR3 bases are TGTGCCAGTAGTATCACCTCTAGCAGAAGCTCCTACAATGAG.

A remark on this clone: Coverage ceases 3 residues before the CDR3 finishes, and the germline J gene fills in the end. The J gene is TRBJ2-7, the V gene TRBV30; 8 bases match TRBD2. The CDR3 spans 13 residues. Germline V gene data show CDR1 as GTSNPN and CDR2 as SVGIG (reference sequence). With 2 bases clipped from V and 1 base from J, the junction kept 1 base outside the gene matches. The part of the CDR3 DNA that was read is TGTGCCTGGAGTAGCGGGGGTTCCTACGAG. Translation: CAWSSGGSYE. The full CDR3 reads CAWSSGGSYEQYF.

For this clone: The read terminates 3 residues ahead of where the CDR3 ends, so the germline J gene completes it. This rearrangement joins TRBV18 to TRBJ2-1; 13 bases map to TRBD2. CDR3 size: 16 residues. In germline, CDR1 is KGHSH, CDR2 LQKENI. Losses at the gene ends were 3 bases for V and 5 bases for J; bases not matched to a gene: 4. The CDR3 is CASSPGLAGDHNEQFF. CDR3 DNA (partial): TGTGCCAGCTCACCCGGACTAGCGGGAGATCACAATGAG. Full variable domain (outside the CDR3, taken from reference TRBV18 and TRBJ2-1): NAGVMQNPRHLVRRRGQEARLRCSPMKGHSHVYWYRQLPEEGLKFMVYLQKENIIDESGMPKERFSAEFPKEGPSILRIQQVVRGDSAAYFCASSPGLAGDHNEQFFGPGTRLTVL.

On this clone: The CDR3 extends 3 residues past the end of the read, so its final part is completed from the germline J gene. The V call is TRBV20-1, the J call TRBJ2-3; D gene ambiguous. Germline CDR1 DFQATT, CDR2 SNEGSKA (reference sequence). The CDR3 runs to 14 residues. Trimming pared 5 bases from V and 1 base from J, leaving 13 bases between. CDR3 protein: CSAPSRVGTDTQYF. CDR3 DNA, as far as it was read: TGCAGTGCTCCATCGCGAGTTGGCACAGATACG.